This entry lists 18 T cell receptor beta chains sequenced from one sample in a study of shared clonotypes between healthy human individuals. TCRdb's copy holds only in-frame clones and misses some; the assay was immunoSEQ multiplex PCR. The sample contains about 1.5 million clones, 95% to 99% of which appear only once. The sample was naive CD4+ T cells sorted from blood. Subset in this sample: CD45RA+ positively selected. Source of these receptors: a young man in good health.

J is TRBJ1-1 and V is TRBV14; D remains ambiguous. The CDR3 spans 14 residues. V was cut by 1 base and J by 1 base, with 7 bases left in between. Per the germline V gene, CDR1 is SGHDN and CDR2 is FVKESK. The CDR3 sequence is CASSQVKGNTEAFF. The CDR3 nucleotides read TGTGCCAGCAGCCAAGTTAAAGGGAACACTGAAGCTTTCTTT.

This rearrangement joins TRBV5-4 to TRBJ2-7; 7 bases fit TRBD2. V lost 0 bases and J lost 1; bases outside the gene matches: 7. Germline V CDR1 and CDR2: SGHNT, YYREEE (reference sequence). This CDR3 is 16 amino acids long. In nucleotides, the CDR3 is TGTGCCAGCAGCTTGGGAGCTAGCGGAGCGTCCTACGAGCAGTACTTC. This codes for CASSLGASGASYEQYF.

This clone was detected once. This CDR3 reads CASSVAEGHNSFF. CDR3 nucleotides: TGTGCCAGCAGCGTAGCAGAGGGTCACAACTCTTTCTTT. The chain couples TRBV9 to TRBJ1-1; the D is unclear. This CDR3 is 13 amino acids long. Trimming pared 0 bases from V and 12 bases from J, leaving 15 bases between. Germline V lookup: CDR1 SGDLS, CDR2 YYNGEE. Together with reference TRBV9 and TRBJ1-1, the CDR3 gives the full variable domain: DSGVTQTPKHLITATGQRVTLRCSPRSGDLSVYWYQQSLDQGLQFLIQYYNGEERAKGNILERFSAQQFPDLHSELNLSSLELGDSALYFCASSVAEGHNSFFGQGTRLTVV.

The rearrangement uses TRBV10-3 and TRBJ2-3; 13 bases match TRBD2. The CDR3 has 13 amino acids. The junction had 1 base not matched to a gene; V was cut back by 8 bases and J by 5 bases. Looked up from germline, CDR1 is ENHRY and CDR2 is SYGVKD. CDR3 loop: CAIWTSGRDTQYF. The DNA for the CDR3 is TGTGCCATCTGGACTAGCGGGAGAGATACGCAGTATTTT.

This chain links TRBV7-3 with TRBJ2-1, with 9 bases aligning to TRBD2. The CDR3 is 17 amino acids. Germline values: CDR1 SGHTA, CDR2 FQGTGA. Losses at the gene ends were 5 bases for V and 5 bases for J; bases not matched to a gene: 13. The CDR3 protein is CASSLTGSSGIHNEQFF. The DNA for the CDR3 is TGTGCCAGCAGCCTTACAGGGTCTAGCGGGATCCACAATGAGCAGTTCTTC.

J is TRBJ2-7 and V is TRBV5-6; weak D call: TRBD1 (6 bases). The CDR3 extends over 14 amino acids. V shed 4 bases and J shed 0 bases, with 11 bases lying between them. The V gene's germline CDR1 is SGHDT and CDR2 YYEEEE. This CDR3 is CASSGDISSYEQYF. CDR3 coding DNA: TGTGCCAGCAGCGGGGACATCAGCTCCTACGAGCAGTACTTC.

This chain uses TRBV7-9 with TRBJ1-5; TRBD1 aligns across 12 bases. Trimming removed 3 bases from V and 2 bases from J; junction bases left unmatched: 11. This CDR3 is 19 amino acids long. Germline lookup yields CDR1 SEHNR and CDR2 FQNEAQ (reference sequence). DNA of the CDR3: TGTGCCAGCAGCTTCTCCGGGACAGGGGGCATTAGGGGCAATCAGCCCCAGCATTTT. Residues: CASSFSGTGGIRGNQPQHF.

CDR3 coding DNA: TGCGCCAGCAGCTCGGGACAGGGGACCTACGAGCAGTACTTC. Its protein is CASSSGQGTYEQYF. The rearrangement links TRBV5-1 to TRBJ2-7; the match to TRBD1 covers 10 bases. Looked up from germline, CDR1 is SGHRS and CDR2 is YFSETQ. Trimming removed 3 bases from V and 2 bases from J; junction bases left unmatched: 2. This CDR3 is built from 14 residues.

This clone appeared a single time. The genes are TRBV27 and TRBJ2-7; 16 bases are a match to TRBD2. V shed 5 bases and J 6 bases; nucleotides not matched to a gene: 16. Germline CDR1 reads MNHEY; CDR2 reads SMNVEV (reference sequence). The CDR3 has 19 residues. CDR3 sequence: CASSKQPGLAGGPMFEQYF. The CDR3 DNA sequence: TGTGCCAGCAGTAAACAGCCGGGACTAGCGGGAGGGCCTATGTTCGAGCAGTACTTC.

J is TRBJ2-2 and V is TRBV10-3; D is unresolved. Germline V gene data show CDR1 as ENHRY and CDR2 as SYGVKD. The length of the CDR3 is 14 residues. Trimming removed 9 bases at V and 3 bases at J, with 14 bases between. The CDR3 DNA reads as TGTGCCATAAGTCAGGAATCTCACACCGGGGAGCTGTTTTTT. Translation: CAISQESHTGELFF.

The V call is TRBV18, the J call TRBJ2-7; D not resolved. The CDR3 is 15 amino acids. Per the germline V gene, CDR1 is KGHSH and CDR2 is LQKENI. With 2 bases removed from V and 0 bases from J, the gap between germline ends came to 11 bases. The CDR3 DNA reads TGTGCCAGCTCACCATACCAAGAAAGCTCCTACGAGCAGTACTTC. Its translation: CASSPYQESSYEQYF.

This clone occurred once. This chain uses TRBV5-4 with TRBJ1-2; TRBD1 agrees at 7 bases. With 0 bases clipped from V and 5 bases from J, the junction kept 13 bases outside the gene matches. Germline V gene sequence: CDR1 SGHNT, CDR2 YYREEE (reference sequence). CDR3 length: 17 residues. DNA of the CDR3: TGTGCCAGCAGCTTGGAAGTCCTACGGGGGACAGCTTATGGCTACACCTTC. Translated, it gives CASSLEVLRGTAYGYTF.

Written as DNA, the CDR3 is TGTGCCAGCAGTAAGGGACTGAGTAACTACGAGCAGTACTTC. Amino acid sequence: CASSKGLSNYEQYF. The chain has TRBV9 and TRBJ2-7; tentatively, D is TRBD2 (6 bases). In germline, CDR1 is SGDLS, CDR2 YYNGEE. CDR3 length: 14 amino acids. Deletions cut 5 bases from V and 3 bases from J, with 15 bases between.

The genes are TRBV18 and TRBJ2-7; D unclear. This CDR3 comprises 13 residues. Germline V CDR1 and CDR2: KGHSH, LQKENI. Trimming removed 6 bases at V and 0 bases at J, with 9 bases between. CDR3 nucleotide sequence: TGTGCCAGCTCTGAATTTCGCTCCTACGAGCAGTACTTC. It is translated as CASSEFRSYEQYF.

Details on this clone: The germline gene is not matched at one end of the junction; a read error may be the cause. The V gene is TRBV28, the J gene TRBJ1-2; D ambiguous. The CDR3 length is 12 residues. Germline CDR1 is MDHEN and CDR2 is SYDVKM. DNA of the CDR3: TGTGCCAGCAGCTCACAGCCGCCCACTCCTATTTTC. Protein sequence: CASSSQPPTPIF.

As to this clone: Other DNA sequences in this specimen translate into the identical CDR3. The genes are TRBV14 and TRBJ1-5, with TRBD1 matching 8 bases. V was clipped by 3 bases and J by 6 bases; unmatched bases: 1. CDR1 and CDR2 (germline): SGHDN, FVKESK. The CDR3 has 13 residues. Written as DNA, the CDR3 is TGTGCCAGCAGCCAGGACAGGGTTCAGCCCCAGCATTTT. It specifies CASSQDRVQPQHF.

Comments on this clone: At one end, the junction sequence differs from germline, possibly due to a read error. The chain combines TRBV2 with TRBJ2-3; D might be TRBD1 or TRBD2, each matching 5 bases. The CDR3 runs to 12 residues. Germline CDR1 is SNHLY and CDR2 is FYNNEI. CDR3 coding DNA: TGTGCCAGCAGTGATGGGGACGCCCTACGGGGATTT. Protein product: CASSDGDALRGF. Full variable domain (rest looked up from reference TRBV2 and TRBJ2-3): EPEVTQTPSHQVTQMGQEVILRCVPISNHLYFYWYRQILGQKVEFLVSFYNNEISEKSEIFDDQFSVERPDGSNFTLKIRSTKLEDSAMYFCASSDGDALRGFGPGTRLTVL.

The chain recombines TRBV15 with TRBJ2-7; 11 bases map to TRBD2. Germline V gene lookup returns CDR1 LNHNV and CDR2 YYDKDF (reference sequence). J gave up 2 bases and V 0 bases, and 15 bases lay outside the gene matches. This CDR3 spans 20 amino acids. The CDR3 bases are TGTGCCACCAGCAGAGATTGGGGGGGACTAGCGGAGACTTTTACCTACGAGCAGTACTTC. Residues: CATSRDWGGLAETFTYEQYF.